This T cell receptor beta chain was recovered during a study of Tregs in tolerant kidney transplant recipients. Findings of the study overall: Nucleotide sequences could not be compared across some patients' samples due to primer changes.

Repertoires were generated with immunoSEQ multiplex PCR, while TCRdb's copy carries only in-frame clones and drops some. The sample table includes fewer than 55,000 clones. Comments on this clone: The antigen is not known. The DNA ends 3 residues before the CDR3 does, and the rest of the CDR3 is filled in from the germline J gene.

Trimming cost V 3 bases and J 5 bases; bases outside gene matches: 5. The germline gives CDR1 SGHRS, CDR2 YFSETQ. This CDR3 is built from 16 residues. The TCR sequence derives from a human donor who received a combined kidney and bone marrow transplant. The chain recombines TRBV5-1 with TRBJ2-3; the match to TRBD2 covers 14 bases. The sample consisted of CD4+ T cells from blood, taken before the transplant. The CDR3 loop is CASSSTSGRAGDTQYF. The covered CDR3 bases are TGCGCCAGCAGCTCGACTAGCGGGAGGGCTGGAGATACG.